Sequencing of this T cell receptor (beta chain) was carried out in a study of shared T cell receptors in the human thymus. CDR3 length: 15 residues. Germline V CDR1 and CDR2: SGHDT, YYEEEE. V lost 5 bases, J lost 2 bases, and 8 bases stayed unmatched. This clone was picked up one time. The data were produced by immunoSEQ multiplex PCR, yet TCRdb's version contains in-frame clones alone and is incomplete. The table has hundreds of thousands of clones, roughly 94% seen once. The TCR comes from a human donor. The sequenced sample was thymocytes. The chain combines TRBV5-6 with TRBJ2-7; 9 nucleotides line up with TRBD1. CDR3 sequence (DNA): TGTGCCAGCAGACTTAGGGACAGGGCCACCTACGAGCAGTACTTC. Translated: CASRLRDRATYEQYF.